The clone carrying this TCR beta chain has more than one count but fewer than ten. What it recognizes is unknown. Profiled with immunoSEQ multiplex PCR; TCRdb holds only in-frame clones, not every one. The sample gives about 150,000 clones, roughly 91% of which show up once; 1.1% to 1.5% is in the top ten. CDR3 length equals 14 residues. V lost 7 bases and J lost 7, with 20 bases in between. Germline values: CDR1 SQVTM, CDR2 ANQGSEA. This entry belongs to a study of T cell responses to AZD1222 COVID-19 vaccine. Overall study: Second-dose groups at about 4 or about 12 weeks were pooled.

Findings and limits, study-wide: Within unmutated variant regions lay the reported targets of nearly half of spike-specific TCRs. Most donors were white British, females outnumbered males, and clonal diversity was possibly underestimated.

The chain joins TRBV29-1 to TRBJ2-1; maybe TRBD1 (5 bases). Here the sequenced sample was peripheral blood, taken on day 0 of AZD1222 vaccination. This TCR derives from an adult in good health. CDR3 nucleotide sequence: TGCAGCGGTGGGCGCCAGGGCGGTAAAAATGAGCAGTTCTTC. Translated, it gives CSGGRQGGKNEQFF.